This T cell receptor beta chain was recovered during a study of blood T cell repertoires in COVID-19. Overall study: Nucleic acid was either cDNA or gDNA, and it came from T cells, B-cell-depleted T cells, or PBMCs.

Which cohort a participant joined came from the clinical history participants gave. Each recovered donor of Cohort 3 presented with two negative PCRs, clearance, or symptom resolution. Looked up from germline, CDR1 is SGHNT and CDR2 is YYREEE (reference sequence). This CDR3 is built from 14 residues. Trimming cost V 2 bases and J 5 bases, with 13 bases left between them. Per the authors' pipeline: Reference gene primer amplification gave estimated nucleated cell counts. TCRdb's copy holds only in-frame clones and misses some; the assay was immunoSEQ multiplex PCR. V and J calls and clone size are copied from that table; D and trimming were computed from the DNA. The table includes 300,000 to 400,000 clones, around 89% detected once.

Specimen: PBMCs or T cells enriched from blood (not recorded which). The chain carries TRBV5-4 and TRBJ1-1; maybe TRBD1 (5 bases). The sequence came from a woman younger than 30 who had recovered from COVID-19. The CDR3 loop is CASSFQGGGTEAFF. CDR3 coding DNA: TGTGCCAGCAGCTTCCAGGGAGGAGGTACTGAAGCTTTCTTT.